These T cell receptor beta chains were read from a single sample in a study of cytomegalovirus exposure and HLA in healthy donors. The repertoire was sequenced with immunoSEQ multiplex PCR; TCRdb's copy has only in-frame clones and lacks some. The top ten hold approximately 3.5% of the sample, which has about 120,000 clones, about 83% seen once. Sequencing was performed on PBMCs. The receptors were sampled from a woman aged 40 to 50 in good health and CMV-seropositive. The conserved cysteine and the conserved F or W are not part of the CDR3 here. The order of the fields is D gene, V gene, J gene, CDR3 protein. D genes are given only for firm matches.

>.|TRBV21-1|TRBJ2-7
ASSKGGDEQY
>TRBD1|TRBV6-1|TRBJ2-1
ASSAGGSYNEQF
>.|TRBV18|TRBJ1-1
ASSPLGRKNTEAF
>TRBD1|TRBV5-1|TRBJ2-2
ASTGTGGPGELF
>.|TRBV5-5|TRBJ1-1
ASSTSAFRAF
>TRBD1|TRBV5-6|TRBJ1-1
ASSLDRVGTEAF
>TRBD2|TRBV5-1|TRBJ2-5
ASSLAASGKGETQY
>.|TRBV11-2|TRBJ2-2
ASSSRTPSNTGELF
>.|TRBV30|TRBJ1-2
AWGPNYGYT
>.|TRBV23-1|TRBJ1-5
ASSQSRLGQSNQPQH
>TRBD1|TRBV19|TRBJ2-2
ASTHRGHTGELF
>TRBD2|TRBV9|TRBJ2-7
ASSETSGSIYEQY
>.|TRBV19|TRBJ1-1
ASSMERVNTEAF
>TRBD1|TRBV19|TRBJ2-1
ASSTDRGDEQF
>.|TRBV5-6|TRBJ1-1
ASSPSVNTEAF
>TRBD1|TRBV5-6|TRBJ1-2
ASSWGGPGQGSGYT